This T cell receptor (beta chain) came from a study of blood T cell repertoires in COVID-19. The method was immunoSEQ multiplex PCR; TCRdb's version includes in-frame clones alone and lacks a portion of them. The table records 110,000 or so clones, more than 70% of them present only once. Sequencing was performed on peripheral blood. The source of this sequence is a woman aged 55-70 years with COVID-19, enrolled during active disease.

This chain's CDR3 is CACPAGEKDNQPQHF. CDR3 nucleotides: TGTGCCTGTCCTGCCGGGGAGAAGGACAATCAGCCCCAGCATTTT. J is TRBJ1-5 and V is TRBV19; no reliable D call. Per germline, CDR1 LNHDA and CDR2 SQIVND (reference sequence). The CDR3 sequence is 15 residues long. Trimming took off 11 bases at V and 3 bases at J, with 20 bases between the two ends.